This T cell receptor (beta chain) was identified during a study of T cells after yellow fever vaccination. TCRdb passed the 5' RACE reads through MiXCR, listing each CDR3 protein once. The sample has under 550,000 distinct CDR3 sequences, just over 20% seen once. The V gene's germline CDR1 is MNHNY and CDR2 SVGAGI (reference sequence). Trimming removed 2 bases at V and 7 bases at J, with 9 bases between. This CDR3 contains 12 residues. This chain connects TRBV6-6 to TRBJ2-7, with a possible D match to TRBD2 (5 bases). Sample: PBMCs, taken around 3 weeks after the first yellow fever vaccination. The TCR sequence derives from a man aged 18 to 30 who received the YFV17D yellow fever vaccine. CDR3 region: CASSYATGEQYV. The DNA for the CDR3 is TGTGCCAGCAGTTACGCCACGGGGGAGCAGTACGTC.